This T cell receptor (beta chain) was profiled in a study of blood T cell repertoires in COVID-19. Overall study context: The origin of the acute and convalescent COVID-19 samples was the United States, Italy and Spain. T cells, B-cell-depleted T cells, or PBMCs provided the cDNA or gDNA that served as material.

The V and J ends lost 0 bases and 3 bases respectively, with 13 bases between them. Per the germline V gene, CDR1 is SGHRS and CDR2 is YFSETQ. This CDR3 is built from 15 residues. Clones were sequenced by immunoSEQ multiplex PCR, and TCRdb holds only the in-frame ones, with some missing. The sample records 250,000 to 300,000 clones, about 86% being singletons. The TCR was taken from a woman in her 70s with COVID-19, enrolled during active disease. The material sequenced was peripheral blood. This sequence joins TRBV5-1 and TRBJ2-7, with D uncertain. CDR3 protein: CASSLAPGRSYEQYF. The CDR3 DNA reads TGCGCCAGCAGCTTGGCCCCGGGTAGAAGCTACGAGCAGTACTTC.